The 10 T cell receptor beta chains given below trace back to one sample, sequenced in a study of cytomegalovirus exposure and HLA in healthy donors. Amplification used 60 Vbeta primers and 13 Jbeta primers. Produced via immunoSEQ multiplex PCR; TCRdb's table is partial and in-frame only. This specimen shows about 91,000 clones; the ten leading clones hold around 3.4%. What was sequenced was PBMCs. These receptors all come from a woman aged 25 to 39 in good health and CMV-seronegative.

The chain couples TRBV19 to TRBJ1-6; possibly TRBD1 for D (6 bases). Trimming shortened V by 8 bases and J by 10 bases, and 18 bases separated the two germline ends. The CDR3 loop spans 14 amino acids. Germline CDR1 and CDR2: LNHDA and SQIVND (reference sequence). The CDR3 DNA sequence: TGTGCCAGTGGACAACAGGGATCTGCCTCACCCCTCCACTTT. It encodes CASGQQGSASPLHF.

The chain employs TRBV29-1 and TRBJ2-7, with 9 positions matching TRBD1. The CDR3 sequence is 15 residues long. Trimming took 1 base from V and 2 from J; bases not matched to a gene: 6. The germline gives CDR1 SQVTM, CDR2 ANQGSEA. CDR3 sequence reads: CSVEVWGTGTYEQYF. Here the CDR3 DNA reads TGCAGCGTTGAAGTTTGGGGGACAGGGACCTACGAGCAGTACTTC.

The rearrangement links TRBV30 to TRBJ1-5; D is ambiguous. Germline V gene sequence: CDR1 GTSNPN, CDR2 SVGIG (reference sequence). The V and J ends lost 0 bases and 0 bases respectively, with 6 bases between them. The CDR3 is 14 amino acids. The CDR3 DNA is TGTGCCTGGAGTGTCGGAGGTAGCAATCAGCCCCAGCATTTT. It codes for CAWSVGGSNQPQHF.

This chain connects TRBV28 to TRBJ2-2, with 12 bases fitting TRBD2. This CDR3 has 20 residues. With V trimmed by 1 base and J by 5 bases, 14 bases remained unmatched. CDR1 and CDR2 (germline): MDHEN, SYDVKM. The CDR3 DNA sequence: TGTGCCAGCAGTTTATTTCTAGCGGGAGGGTGGGATCTTTCTACCGGGGAGCTGTTTTTT. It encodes CASSLFLAGGWDLSTGELFF.

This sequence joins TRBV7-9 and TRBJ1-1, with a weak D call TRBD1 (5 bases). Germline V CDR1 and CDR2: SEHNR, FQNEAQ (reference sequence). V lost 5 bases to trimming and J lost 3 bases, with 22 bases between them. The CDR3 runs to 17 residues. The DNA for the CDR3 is TGTGCCAGCAGCCCCCTTGGGGCAGGGTTTCGCGACACTGAAGCTTTCTTT. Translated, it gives CASSPLGAGFRDTEAFF.

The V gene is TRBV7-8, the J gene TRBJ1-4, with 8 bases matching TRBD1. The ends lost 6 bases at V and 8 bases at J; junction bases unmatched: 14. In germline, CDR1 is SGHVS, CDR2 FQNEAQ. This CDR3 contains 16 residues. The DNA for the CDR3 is TGTGCCAGCAGACTAAAGGCCGGGACAGGACCAGAAAAACTGTTTTTT. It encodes CASRLKAGTGPEKLFF.

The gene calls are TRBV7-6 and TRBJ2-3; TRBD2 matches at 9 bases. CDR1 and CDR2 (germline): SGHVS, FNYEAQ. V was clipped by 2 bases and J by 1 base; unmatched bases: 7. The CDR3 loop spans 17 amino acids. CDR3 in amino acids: CASSLKSLAGGTDTQYF. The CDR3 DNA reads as TGTGCCAGCAGCTTAAAGAGCTTAGCGGGGGGCACAGATACGCAGTATTTT.

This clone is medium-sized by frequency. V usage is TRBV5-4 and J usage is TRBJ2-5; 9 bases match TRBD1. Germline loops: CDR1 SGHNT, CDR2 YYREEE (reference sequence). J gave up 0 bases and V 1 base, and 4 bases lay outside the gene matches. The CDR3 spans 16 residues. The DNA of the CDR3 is TGTGCCAGCAGCTTGACAGGGGGCGCCGACCAAGAGACCCAGTACTTC. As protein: CASSLTGGADQETQYF.

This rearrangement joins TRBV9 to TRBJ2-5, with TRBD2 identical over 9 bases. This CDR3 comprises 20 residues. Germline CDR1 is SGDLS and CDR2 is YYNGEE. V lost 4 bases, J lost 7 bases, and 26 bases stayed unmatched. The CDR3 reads CASSNSPKAGGPIPLRTQYF. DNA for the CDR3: TGTGCCAGCAGCAACAGTCCGAAGGCGGGAGGGCCAATCCCCTTAAGGACCCAGTACTTC.

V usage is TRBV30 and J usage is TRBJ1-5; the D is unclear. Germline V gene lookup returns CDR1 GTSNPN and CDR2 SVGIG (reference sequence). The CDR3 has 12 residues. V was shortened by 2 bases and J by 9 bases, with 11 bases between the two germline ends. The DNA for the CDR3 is TGTGCCTGGAGTAATACTGGTCGGCCCCAGCATTTT. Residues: CAWSNTGRPQHF.